This T cell receptor (beta chain) was obtained from a study of CD8 T cells in ankylosing spondylitis. This clonotype occurred a few times. Trimming removed 3 bases from V and 5 bases from J, with 14 bases in between. Germline lookup yields CDR1 DFQATT and CDR2 SNEGSKA (reference sequence). This CDR3 spans 14 amino acids. TCRdb called the 5' RACE reads again in MiXCR, with one record for every CDR3 protein. Here the sample spans approximately 110,000 distinct CDR3 sequences, under 30% being singletons. The rearrangement links TRBV20-1 to TRBJ2-1, with D tentatively TRBD2 (6 bases). This sequence originates from a male donor with ankylosing spondylitis. Sequencing input: synovial fluid, either unsorted or a sorted T cell fraction (not recorded which). CDR3 DNA sequence: TGCAGTGCTAGCGATGGGGGGATGCACAATGAGCAGTTCTTC. Its translation: CSASDGGMHNEQFF.